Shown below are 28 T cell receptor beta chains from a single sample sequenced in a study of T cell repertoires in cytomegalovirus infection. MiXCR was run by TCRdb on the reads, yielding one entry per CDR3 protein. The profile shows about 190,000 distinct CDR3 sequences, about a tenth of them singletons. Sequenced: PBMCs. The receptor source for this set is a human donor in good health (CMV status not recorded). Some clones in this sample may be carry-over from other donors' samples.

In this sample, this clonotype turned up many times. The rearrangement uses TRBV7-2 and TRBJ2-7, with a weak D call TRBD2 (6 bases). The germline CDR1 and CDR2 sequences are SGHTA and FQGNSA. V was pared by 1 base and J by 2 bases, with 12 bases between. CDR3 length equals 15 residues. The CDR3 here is CASSLGREPAYEQYV. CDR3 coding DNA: TGTGCCAGCAGCTTAGGACGGGAGCCCGCCTACGAGCAGTACGTC.

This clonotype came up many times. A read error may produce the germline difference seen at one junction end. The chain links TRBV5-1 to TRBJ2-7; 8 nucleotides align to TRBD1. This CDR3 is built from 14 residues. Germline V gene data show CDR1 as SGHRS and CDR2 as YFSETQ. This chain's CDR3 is CASSLDRVSYEQYF. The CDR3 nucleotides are TGTGCCAGCAGCTTGGACAGGGTTTCCTACGAGCAGTACTTC.

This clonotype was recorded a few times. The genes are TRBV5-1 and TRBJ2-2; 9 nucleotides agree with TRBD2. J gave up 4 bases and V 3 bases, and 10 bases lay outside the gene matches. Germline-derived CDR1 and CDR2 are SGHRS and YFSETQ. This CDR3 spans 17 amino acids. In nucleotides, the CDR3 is TGCGCCAGCAGCTGGTCGGAGCCTAGCGGGGCCACCGGGGAGCTGTTTTTT. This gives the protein CASSWSEPSGATGELFF.

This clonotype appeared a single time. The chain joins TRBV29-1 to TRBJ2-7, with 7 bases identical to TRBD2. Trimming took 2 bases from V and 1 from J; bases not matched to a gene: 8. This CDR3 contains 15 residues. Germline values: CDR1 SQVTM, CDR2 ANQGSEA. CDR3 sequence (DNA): TGCAGCGTTGAATGGGGGGGGACGCAATCCTACGAGCAGTACTTC. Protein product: CSVEWGGTQSYEQYF.

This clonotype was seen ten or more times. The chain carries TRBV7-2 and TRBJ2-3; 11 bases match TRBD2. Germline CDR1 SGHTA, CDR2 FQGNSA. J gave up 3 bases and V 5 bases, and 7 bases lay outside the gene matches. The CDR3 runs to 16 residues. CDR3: CASSVGGTSGTDTQYF. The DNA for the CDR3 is TGTGCCAGCAGCGTAGGCGGGACTAGCGGAACAGATACGCAGTATTTT.

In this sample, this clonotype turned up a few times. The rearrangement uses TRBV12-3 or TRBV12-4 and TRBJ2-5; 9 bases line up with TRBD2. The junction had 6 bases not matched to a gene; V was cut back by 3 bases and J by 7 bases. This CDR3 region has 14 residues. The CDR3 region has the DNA TGTGCCAGCAGTTTTAGCGGGGGAGATGCGACCCAGTACTTC. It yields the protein CASSFSGGDATQYF.

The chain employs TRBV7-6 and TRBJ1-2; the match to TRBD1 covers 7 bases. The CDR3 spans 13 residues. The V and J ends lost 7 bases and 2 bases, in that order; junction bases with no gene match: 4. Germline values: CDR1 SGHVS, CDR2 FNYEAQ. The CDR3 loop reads CASTQGQNYGYTF. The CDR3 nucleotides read TGTGCCAGCACCCAGGGACAGAACTATGGCTACACCTTC.

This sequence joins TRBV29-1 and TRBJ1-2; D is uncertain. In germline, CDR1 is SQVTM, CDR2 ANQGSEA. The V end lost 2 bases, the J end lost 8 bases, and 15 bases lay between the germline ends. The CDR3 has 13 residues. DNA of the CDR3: TGCAGCGTTGAAAGGACGACCCAGGAGGGCTACACCTTC. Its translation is CSVERTTQEGYTF.

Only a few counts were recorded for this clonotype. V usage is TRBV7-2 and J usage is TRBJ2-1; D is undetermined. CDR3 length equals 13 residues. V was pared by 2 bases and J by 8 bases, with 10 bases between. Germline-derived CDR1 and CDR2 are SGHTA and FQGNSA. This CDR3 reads CASSLRFPDEQFF. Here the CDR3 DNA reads TGTGCCAGCAGCTTACGCTTCCCGGATGAGCAGTTCTTC.

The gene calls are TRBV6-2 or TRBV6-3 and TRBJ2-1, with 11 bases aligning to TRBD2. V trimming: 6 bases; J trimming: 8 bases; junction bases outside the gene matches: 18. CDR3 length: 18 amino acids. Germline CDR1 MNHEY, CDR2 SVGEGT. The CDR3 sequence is CASRSISGRDSPFDEQFF. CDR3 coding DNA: TGTGCCAGCAGGAGTATTAGCGGGAGGGATAGCCCTTTTGATGAGCAGTTCTTC.

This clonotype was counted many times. The CDR3 sequence is CASSLSSTVQNEKLFF. The CDR3 bases are TGTGCCAGCAGCTTATCGTCGACAGTGCAGAATGAAAAACTGTTTTTT. The chain links TRBV7-2 to TRBJ1-4, with a possible D match to TRBD1 (5 bases). This CDR3 contains 16 residues. The V and J ends lost 2 bases and 5 bases respectively, with 15 bases between them. Germline V gene sequence: CDR1 SGHTA, CDR2 FQGNSA.

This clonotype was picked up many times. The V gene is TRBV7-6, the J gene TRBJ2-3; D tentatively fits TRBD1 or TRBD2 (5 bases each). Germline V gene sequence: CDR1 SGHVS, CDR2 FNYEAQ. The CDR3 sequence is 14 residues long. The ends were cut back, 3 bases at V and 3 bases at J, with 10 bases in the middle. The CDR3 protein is CASSFTEGTDTQYF. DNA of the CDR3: TGTGCCAGCAGCTTTACCGAGGGGACAGATACGCAGTATTTT.

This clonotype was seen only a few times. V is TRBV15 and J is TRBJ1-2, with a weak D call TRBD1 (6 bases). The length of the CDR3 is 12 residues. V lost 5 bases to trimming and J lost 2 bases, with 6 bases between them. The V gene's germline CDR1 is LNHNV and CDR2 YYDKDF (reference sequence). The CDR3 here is CATSGQNYGYTF. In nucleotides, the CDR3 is TGTGCCACCAGCGGACAGAACTATGGCTACACCTTC.

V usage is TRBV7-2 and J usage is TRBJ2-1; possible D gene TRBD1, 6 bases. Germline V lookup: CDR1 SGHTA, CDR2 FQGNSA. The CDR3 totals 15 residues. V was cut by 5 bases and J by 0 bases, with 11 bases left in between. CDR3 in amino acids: CASSTQGSSYNEQFF. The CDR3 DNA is TGTGCCAGCAGCACACAGGGTAGCTCCTACAATGAGCAGTTCTTC.

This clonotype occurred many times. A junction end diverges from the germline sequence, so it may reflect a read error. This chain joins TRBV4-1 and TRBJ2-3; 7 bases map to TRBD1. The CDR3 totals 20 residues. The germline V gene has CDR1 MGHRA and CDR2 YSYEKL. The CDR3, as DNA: TGTGCCAGCAGCCAAGTTCTGAGACGGACAGGTCAGGGTAGCACAGATACGCAGTATTTT. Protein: CASSQVLRRTGQGSTDTQYF.

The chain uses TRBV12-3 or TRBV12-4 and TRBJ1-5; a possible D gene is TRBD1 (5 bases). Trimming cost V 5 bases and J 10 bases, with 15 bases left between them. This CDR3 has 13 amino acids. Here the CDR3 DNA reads TGTGCCAGCAGTCTCTATAACAGGAAACCCCAGCATTTT. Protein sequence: CASSLYNRKPQHF.

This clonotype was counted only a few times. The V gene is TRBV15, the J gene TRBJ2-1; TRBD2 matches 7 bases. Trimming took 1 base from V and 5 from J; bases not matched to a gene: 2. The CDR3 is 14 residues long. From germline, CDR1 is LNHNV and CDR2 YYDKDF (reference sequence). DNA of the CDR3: TGTGCCACCAGCAGAGTTCTAGCGGACAATGAGCAGTTCTTC. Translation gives CATSRVLADNEQFF.

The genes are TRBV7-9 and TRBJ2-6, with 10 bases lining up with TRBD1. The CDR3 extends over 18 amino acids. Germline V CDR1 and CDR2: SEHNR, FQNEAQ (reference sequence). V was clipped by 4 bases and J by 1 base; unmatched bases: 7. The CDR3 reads CASSSRDRGTSGANVLTF. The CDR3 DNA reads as TGTGCCAGCAGCTCTCGGGACAGGGGAACTTCTGGGGCCAACGTCCTGACTTTC. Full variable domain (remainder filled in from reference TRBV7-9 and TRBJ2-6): DTGVSQNPRHKITKRGQNVTFRCDPISEHNRLYWYRQTLGQGPEFLTYFQNEAQLEKSRLLSDRFSAERPKGSFSTLEIQRTEQGDSAMYLCASSSRDRGTSGANVLTFGAGSRLTVL.

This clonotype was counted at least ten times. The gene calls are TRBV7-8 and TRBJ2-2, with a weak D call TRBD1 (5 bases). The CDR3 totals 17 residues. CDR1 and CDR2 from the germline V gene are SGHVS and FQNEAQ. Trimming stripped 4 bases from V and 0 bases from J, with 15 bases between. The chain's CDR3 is CASSSFGQGTNTGELFF. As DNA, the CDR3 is TGTGCCAGCAGCTCCTTCGGACAAGGCACGAACACCGGGGAGCTGTTTTTT. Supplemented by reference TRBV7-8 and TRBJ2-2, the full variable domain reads GAGVSQSPRYKVAKRGQDVALRCDPISGHVSLFWYQQALGQGPEFLTYFQNEAQLDKSGLPSDRFFAERPEGSVSTLKIQRTQQEDSAVYLCASSSFGQGTNTGELFFGEGSRLTVL.

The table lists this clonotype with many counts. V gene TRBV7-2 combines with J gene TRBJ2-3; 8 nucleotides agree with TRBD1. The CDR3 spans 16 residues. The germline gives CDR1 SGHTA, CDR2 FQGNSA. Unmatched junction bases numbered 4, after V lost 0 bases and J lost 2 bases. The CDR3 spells CASSLAGRGLTDTQYF. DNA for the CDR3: TGTGCCAGCAGCTTAGCGGGCAGGGGGCTCACAGATACGCAGTATTTT. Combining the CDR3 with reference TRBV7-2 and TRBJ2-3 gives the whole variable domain GAGVSQSPSNKVTEKGKDVELRCDPISGHTALYWYRQSLGQGLEFLIYFQGNSAPDKSGLPSDRFSAERTGGSVSTLTIQRTQQEDSAVYLCASSLAGRGLTDTQYFGPGTRLTVL.

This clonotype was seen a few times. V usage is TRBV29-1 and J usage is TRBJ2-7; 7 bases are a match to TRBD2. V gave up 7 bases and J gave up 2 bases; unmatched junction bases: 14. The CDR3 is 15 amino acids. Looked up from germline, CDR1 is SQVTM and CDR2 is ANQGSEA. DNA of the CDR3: TGCAGCGCCGAGGAACGGGAGGAAAACCCCTACGAGCAGTACTTC. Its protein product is CSAEEREENPYEQYF.

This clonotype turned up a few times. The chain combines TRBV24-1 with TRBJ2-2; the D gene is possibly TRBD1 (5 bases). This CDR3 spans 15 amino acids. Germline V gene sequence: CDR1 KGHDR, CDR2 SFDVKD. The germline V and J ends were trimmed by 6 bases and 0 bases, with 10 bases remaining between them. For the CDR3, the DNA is TGTGCCACCAGTTTGGGCAGGGCGAACACCGGGGAGCTGTTTTTT. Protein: CATSLGRANTGELFF.

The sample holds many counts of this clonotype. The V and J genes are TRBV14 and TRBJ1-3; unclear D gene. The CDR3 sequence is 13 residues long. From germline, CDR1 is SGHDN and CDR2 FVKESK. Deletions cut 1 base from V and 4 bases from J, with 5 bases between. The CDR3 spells CASSQGGGNTIYF. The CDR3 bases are TGTGCCAGCAGCCAAGGCGGCGGAAACACCATATATTTT.

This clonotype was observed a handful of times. As DNA, the CDR3 is TGTGCCAGCAGCTTAGCGGGGACTACAGCCTACGAGCAGTACTTC. Translation gives CASSLAGTTAYEQYF. The genes are TRBV7-6 and TRBJ2-7; 7 nucleotides align to TRBD2. Trimming took 0 bases from V and 2 from J; bases not matched to a gene: 4. The V gene's germline CDR1 is SGHVS and CDR2 FNYEAQ. This CDR3 has 15 residues.

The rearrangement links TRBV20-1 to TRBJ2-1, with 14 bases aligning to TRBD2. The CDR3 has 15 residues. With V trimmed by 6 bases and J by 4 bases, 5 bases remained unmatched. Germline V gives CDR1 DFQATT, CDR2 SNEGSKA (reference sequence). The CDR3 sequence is CSAAGTSGGYNEQFF. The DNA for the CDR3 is TGCAGTGCGGCCGGGACTAGCGGGGGATACAATGAGCAGTTCTTC.

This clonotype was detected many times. The CDR3 DNA sequence: TGTGCCAGCAGCCGGGGAGCGGGAGGTACCGGGGAGCTGTTTTTT. It translates to CASSRGAGGTGELFF. The chain couples TRBV7-2 to TRBJ2-2; 9 positions match TRBD2. Germline assignment: CDR1 SGHTA and CDR2 FQGNSA. This CDR3 has 15 amino acids. V dropped 5 bases and J dropped 5; count of bases not matched to a gene: 6.

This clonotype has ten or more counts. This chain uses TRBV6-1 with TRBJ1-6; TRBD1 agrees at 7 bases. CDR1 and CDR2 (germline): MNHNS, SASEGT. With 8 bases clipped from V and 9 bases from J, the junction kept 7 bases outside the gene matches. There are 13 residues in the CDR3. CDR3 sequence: CASADRATSPLHF. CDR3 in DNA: TGTGCCAGCGCCGACAGGGCCACTTCACCCCTCCACTTT.

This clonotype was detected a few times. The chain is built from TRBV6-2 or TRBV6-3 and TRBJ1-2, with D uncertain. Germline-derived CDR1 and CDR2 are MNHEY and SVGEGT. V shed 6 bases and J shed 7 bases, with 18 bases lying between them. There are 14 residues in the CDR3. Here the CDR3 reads CASSVTLPSTGYTF. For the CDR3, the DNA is TGTGCCAGCAGCGTGACCCTTCCTTCGACTGGCTACACCTTC.